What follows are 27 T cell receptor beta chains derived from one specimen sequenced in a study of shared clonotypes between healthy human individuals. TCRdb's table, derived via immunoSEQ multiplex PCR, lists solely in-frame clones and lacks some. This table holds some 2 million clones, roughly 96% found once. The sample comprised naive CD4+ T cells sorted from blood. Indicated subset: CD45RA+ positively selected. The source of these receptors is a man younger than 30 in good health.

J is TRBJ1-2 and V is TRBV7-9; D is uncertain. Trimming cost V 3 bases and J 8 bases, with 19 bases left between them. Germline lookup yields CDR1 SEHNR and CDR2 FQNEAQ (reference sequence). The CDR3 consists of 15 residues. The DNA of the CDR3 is TGTGCCAGCAGCTTGGAAACCGGGCTTACCAGAGGCTACACCTTC. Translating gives CASSLETGLTRGYTF.

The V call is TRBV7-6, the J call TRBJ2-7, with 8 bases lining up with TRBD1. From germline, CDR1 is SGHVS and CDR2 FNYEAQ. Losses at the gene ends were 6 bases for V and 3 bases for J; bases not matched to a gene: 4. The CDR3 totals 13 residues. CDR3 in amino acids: CASSPDRVYEQYF. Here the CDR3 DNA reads TGTGCCAGCAGTCCGGACAGGGTCTACGAGCAGTACTTC.

The CDR3: CASSFGGQINTEAFF. The CDR3 nucleotides are TGTGCCAGCAGCTTCGGGGGACAGATAAATACTGAAGCTTTCTTT. This chain joins TRBV5-6 and TRBJ1-1, with TRBD1 identical over 7 bases. The CDR3 sequence is 15 residues long. Germline assignment: CDR1 SGHDT and CDR2 YYEEEE. The ends lost 2 bases at V and 5 bases at J; junction bases unmatched: 9.

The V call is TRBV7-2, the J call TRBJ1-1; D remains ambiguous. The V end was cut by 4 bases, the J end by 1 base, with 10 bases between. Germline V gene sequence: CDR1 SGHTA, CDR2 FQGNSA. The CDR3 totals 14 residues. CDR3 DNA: TGTGCCAGCAGCTCAAGGACGGGGAACACTGAAGCTTTCTTT. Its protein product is CASSSRTGNTEAFF. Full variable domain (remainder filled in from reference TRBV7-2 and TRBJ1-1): GAGVSQSPSNKVTEKGKDVELRCDPISGHTALYWYRQSLGQGLEFLIYFQGNSAPDKSGLPSDRFSAERTGGSVSTLTIQRTQQEDSAVYLCASSSRTGNTEAFFGQGTRLTVV.

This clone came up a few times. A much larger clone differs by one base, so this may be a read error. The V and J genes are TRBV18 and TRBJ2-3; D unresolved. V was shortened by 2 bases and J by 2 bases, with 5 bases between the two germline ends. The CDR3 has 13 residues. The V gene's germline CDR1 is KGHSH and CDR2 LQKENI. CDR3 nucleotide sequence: TGTGCCAGCTCACCAGGGGACACAGATACGCAGTATTTT. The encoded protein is CASSPGDTDTQYF.

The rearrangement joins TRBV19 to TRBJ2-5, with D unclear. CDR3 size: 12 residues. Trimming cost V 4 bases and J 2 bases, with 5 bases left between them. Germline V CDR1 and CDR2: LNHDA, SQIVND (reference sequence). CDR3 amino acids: CASSKPQETQYF. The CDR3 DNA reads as TGTGCCAGTAGTAAACCACAAGAGACCCAGTACTTC.

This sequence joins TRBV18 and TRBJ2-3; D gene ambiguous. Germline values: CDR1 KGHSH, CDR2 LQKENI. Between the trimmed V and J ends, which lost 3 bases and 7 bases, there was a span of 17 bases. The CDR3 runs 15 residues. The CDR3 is CASSPPGSVAYTQYF. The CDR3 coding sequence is TGTGCCAGCTCACCTCCCGGTTCAGTAGCATATACGCAGTATTTT.

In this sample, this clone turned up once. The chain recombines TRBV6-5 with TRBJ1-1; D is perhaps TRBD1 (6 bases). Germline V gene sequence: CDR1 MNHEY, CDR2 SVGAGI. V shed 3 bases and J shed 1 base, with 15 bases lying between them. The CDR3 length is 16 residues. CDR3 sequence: CASSYSTGTTNTEAFF. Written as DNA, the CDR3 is TGTGCCAGCAGTTATTCTACCGGGACAACGAACACTGAAGCTTTCTTT.

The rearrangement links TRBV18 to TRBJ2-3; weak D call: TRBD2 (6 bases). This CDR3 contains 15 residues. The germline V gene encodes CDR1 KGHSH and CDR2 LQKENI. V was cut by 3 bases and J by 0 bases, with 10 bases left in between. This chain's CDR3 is CASSPLGTSTDTQYF. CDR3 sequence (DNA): TGTGCCAGCTCACCCCTAGGGACTAGCACAGATACGCAGTATTTT.

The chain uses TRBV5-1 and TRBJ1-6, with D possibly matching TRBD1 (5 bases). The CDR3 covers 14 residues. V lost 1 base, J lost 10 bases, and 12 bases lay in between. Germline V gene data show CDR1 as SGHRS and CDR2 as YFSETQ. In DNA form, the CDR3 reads TGCGCCAGCAGCTTGTCCAGGGCAGGCTCACCCCTCCACTTT. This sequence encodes CASSLSRAGSPLHF.

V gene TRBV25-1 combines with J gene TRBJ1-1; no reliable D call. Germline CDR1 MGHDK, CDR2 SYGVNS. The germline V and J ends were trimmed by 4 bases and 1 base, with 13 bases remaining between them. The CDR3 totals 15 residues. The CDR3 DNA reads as TGTGCCAGCAGTGGATGGCCCGACGGGAACACTGAAGCTTTCTTT. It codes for CASSGWPDGNTEAFF.

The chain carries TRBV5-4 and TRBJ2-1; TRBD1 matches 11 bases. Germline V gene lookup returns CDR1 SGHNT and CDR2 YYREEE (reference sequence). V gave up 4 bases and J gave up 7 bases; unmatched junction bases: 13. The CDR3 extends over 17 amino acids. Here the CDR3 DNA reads TGTGCCAGCAGCCCAGCGCCGGGACAGGGGGACTCTAATGAGCAGTTCTTC. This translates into CASSPAPGQGDSNEQFF. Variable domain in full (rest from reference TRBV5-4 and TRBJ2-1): ETGVTQSPTHLIKTRGQQVTLRCSSQSGHNTVSWYQQALGQGPQFIFQYYREEENGRGNFPPRFSGLQFPNYSSELNVNALELDDSALYLCASSPAPGQGDSNEQFFGPGTRLTVL.

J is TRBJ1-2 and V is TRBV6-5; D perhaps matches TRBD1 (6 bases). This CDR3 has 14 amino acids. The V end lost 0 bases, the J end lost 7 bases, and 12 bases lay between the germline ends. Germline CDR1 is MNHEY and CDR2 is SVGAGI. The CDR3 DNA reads TGTGCCAGCAGTTACTCCGGACAGTCAGGTGGCTACACCTTC. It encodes CASSYSGQSGGYTF.

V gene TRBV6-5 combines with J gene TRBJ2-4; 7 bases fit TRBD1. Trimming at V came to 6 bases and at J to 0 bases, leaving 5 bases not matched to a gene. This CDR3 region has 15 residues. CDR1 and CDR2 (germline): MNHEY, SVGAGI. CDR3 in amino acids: CASSSGQIAKNIQYF. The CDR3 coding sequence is TGTGCCAGCAGCTCGGGACAGATAGCCAAAAACATTCAGTACTTC.

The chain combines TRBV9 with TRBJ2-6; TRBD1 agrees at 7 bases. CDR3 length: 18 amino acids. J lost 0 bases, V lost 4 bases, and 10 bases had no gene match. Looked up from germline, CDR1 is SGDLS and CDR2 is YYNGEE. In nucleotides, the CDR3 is TGTGCCAGCAGCCCCCAGACAGGGCGATTCTCTGGGGCCAACGTCCTGACTTTC. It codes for CASSPQTGRFSGANVLTF.

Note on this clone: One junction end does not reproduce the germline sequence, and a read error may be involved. In nucleotides, the CDR3 is TGTGCCAGCAGCTTGCCAGCCGCGGGGCAGATCTTT. This codes for CASSLPAAGQIF. This chain uses TRBV5-6 with TRBJ1-1, with D maybe TRBD1 (5 bases). Germline CDR1 and CDR2: SGHDT and YYEEEE. The CDR3 has 12 amino acids.

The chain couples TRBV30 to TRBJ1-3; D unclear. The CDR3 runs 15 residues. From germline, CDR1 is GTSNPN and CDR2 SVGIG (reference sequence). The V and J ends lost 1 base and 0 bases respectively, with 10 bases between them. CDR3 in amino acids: CAWSDSGISGNTIYF. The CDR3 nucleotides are TGTGCCTGGAGTGATTCGGGAATCTCTGGAAACACCATATATTTT.

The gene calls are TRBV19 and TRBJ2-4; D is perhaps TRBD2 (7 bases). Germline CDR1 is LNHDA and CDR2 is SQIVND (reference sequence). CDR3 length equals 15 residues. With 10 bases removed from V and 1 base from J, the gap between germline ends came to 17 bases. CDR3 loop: CATSPGGRAKNIQYF. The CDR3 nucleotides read TGTGCCACCTCCCCCGGGGGGCGGGCCAAAAACATTCAGTACTTC.

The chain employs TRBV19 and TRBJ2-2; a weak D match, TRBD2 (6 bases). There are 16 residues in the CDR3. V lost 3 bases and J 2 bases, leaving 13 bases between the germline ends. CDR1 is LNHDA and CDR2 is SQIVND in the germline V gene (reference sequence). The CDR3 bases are TGTGCCAGTAGTATCCTGGCTAGCGTTAACACCGGGGAGCTGTTTTTT. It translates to CASSILASVNTGELFF.

For the CDR3, the DNA is TGTGCCAGCGGAAACTCGGGGGAGAGGGTGCAGTTCTTC. Translating gives CASGNSGERVQFF. The chain is built from TRBV6-1 and TRBJ2-1, with D possibly matching TRBD2 (6 bases). The ends were cut back, 8 bases at V and 12 bases at J, with 20 bases in the middle. Germline-derived CDR1 and CDR2 are MNHNS and SASEGT. The CDR3 spans 13 residues.

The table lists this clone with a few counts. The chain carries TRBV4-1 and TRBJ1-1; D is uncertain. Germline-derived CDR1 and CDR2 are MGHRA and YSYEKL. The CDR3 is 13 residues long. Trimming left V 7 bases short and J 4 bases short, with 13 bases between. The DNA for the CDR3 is TGCGCCAGCACCAGACGTTGGAGCACTGAAGCTTTCTTT. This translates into CASTRRWSTEAFF.

This CDR3 reads CASTLLAGAYNEQFF. In DNA, the CDR3 is TGCGCCAGCACATTACTAGCGGGGGCCTACAATGAGCAGTTCTTC. J is TRBJ2-1 and V is TRBV5-1; TRBD2 matches at 11 bases. This CDR3 region has 15 residues. The J segment lost 2 bases and the V segment lost 6 bases, leaving 4 bases of the junction unmatched. CDR1 is SGHRS and CDR2 is YFSETQ in the germline V gene. Drawing the rest from reference TRBV5-1 and TRBJ2-1, the complete variable domain is KAGVTQTPRYLIKTRGQQVTLSCSPISGHRSVSWYQQTPGQGLQFLFEYFSETQRNKGNFPGRFSGRQFSNSRSEMNVSTLELGDSALYLCASTLLAGAYNEQFFGPGTRLTVL.

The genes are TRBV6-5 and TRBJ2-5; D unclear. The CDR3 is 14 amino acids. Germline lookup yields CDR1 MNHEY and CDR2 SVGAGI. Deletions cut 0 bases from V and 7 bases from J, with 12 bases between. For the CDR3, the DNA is TGTGCCAGCAGTTACTCGGCTTTCTTTAGGACCCAGTACTTC. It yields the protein CASSYSAFFRTQYF.

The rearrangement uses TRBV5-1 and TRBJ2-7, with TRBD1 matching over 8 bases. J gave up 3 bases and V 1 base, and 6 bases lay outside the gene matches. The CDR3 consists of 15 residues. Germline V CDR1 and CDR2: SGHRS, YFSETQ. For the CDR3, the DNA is TGCGCCAGCAGCTTGTGGCAGGGGGCCAACTACGAGCAGTACTTC. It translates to CASSLWQGANYEQYF.

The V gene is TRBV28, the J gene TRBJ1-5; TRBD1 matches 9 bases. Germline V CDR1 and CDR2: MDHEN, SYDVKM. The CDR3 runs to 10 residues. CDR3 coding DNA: TGTGGGACAGGGGCACAAGCCCAGCATTTT. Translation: CGTGAQAQHF.

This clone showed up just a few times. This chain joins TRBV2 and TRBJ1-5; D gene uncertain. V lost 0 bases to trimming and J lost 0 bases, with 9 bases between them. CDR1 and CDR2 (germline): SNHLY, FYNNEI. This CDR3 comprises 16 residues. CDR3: CASSEARRYSNQPQHF. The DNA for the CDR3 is TGTGCCAGCAGTGAAGCGCGGCGGTATAGCAATCAGCCCCAGCATTTT.

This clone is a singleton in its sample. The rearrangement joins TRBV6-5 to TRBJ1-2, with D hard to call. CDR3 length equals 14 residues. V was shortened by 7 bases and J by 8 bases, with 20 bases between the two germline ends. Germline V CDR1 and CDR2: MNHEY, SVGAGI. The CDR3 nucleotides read TGTGCCAGCATCGGAGGCGGCCGAGATCAAGGCTACACCTTC. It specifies CASIGGGRDQGYTF.